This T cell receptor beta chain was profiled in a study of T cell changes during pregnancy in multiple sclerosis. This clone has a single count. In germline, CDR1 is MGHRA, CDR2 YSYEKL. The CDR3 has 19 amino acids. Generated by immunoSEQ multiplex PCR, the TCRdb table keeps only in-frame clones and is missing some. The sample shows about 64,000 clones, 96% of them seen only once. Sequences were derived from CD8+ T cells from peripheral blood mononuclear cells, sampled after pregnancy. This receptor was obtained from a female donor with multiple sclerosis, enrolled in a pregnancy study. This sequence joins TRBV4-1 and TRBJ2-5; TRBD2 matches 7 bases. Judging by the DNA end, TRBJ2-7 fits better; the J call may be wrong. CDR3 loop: CASSQDPGASGREYYEQYF. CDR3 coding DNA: TGCGCCAGCAGCCAAGATCCGGGCGCTAGCGGTAGGGAGTACTACGAGCAGTACTTC.